What follows describes a single T cell receptor beta chain. This sample was taken from a study of blood T cell repertoires in COVID-19. Study-level information: Whether acute or convalescent, the COVID-19 samples came from the United States, Italy and Spain. Nucleic acid was either cDNA or gDNA, and it came from T cells, B-cell-depleted T cells, or PBMCs.

Authors' data handling: The authors estimated nucleated cell counts from reference gene primer amplification. Measured with immunoSEQ multiplex PCR; TCRdb has only the in-frame clones, and not every one. V, J and clone size are taken as reported in that table, and D and trimming were inferred from the DNA itself. The sample shows fewer than 200,000 clones, 85% to 90% of them seen only once. The V gene's germline CDR1 is SNHLY and CDR2 FYNNEI. V was clipped by 1 base and J by 3 bases, with 9 bases between them. The CDR3 covers 14 residues. This TCR was recovered from a woman in her sixties or seventies with acute or convalescent COVID-19. The sequenced material came from peripheral blood. This chain links TRBV2 with TRBJ1-1; tentatively, D is TRBD1 (5 bases). The CDR3 is CASSEGAGHTEAFF. Here the CDR3 DNA reads TGTGCCAGCAGTGAAGGTGCGGGACACACTGAAGCTTTCTTT. The variable domain in full, with the rest retrieved from reference TRBV2 and TRBJ1-1, is EPEVTQTPSHQVTQMGQEVILRCVPISNHLYFYWYRQILGQKVEFLVSFYNNEISEKSEIFDDQFSVERPDGSNFTLKIRSTKLEDSAMYFCASSEGAGHTEAFFGQGTRLTVV.